Each of the 27 T cell receptor beta chains below was sequenced from the same sample in a study of cytomegalovirus exposure and HLA in healthy donors. Amplification used 60 Vbeta primers and 13 Jbeta primers. The repertoire was sequenced with immunoSEQ multiplex PCR; TCRdb's copy has only in-frame clones and lacks some. The top ten clones hold about 3% of a sample with around 110,000 clones, roughly 9% of them seen once. What was sequenced was PBMCs. The receptors here all came from a young man in good health and CMV-seronegative.

The chain joins TRBV9 to TRBJ2-1; 9 bases match TRBD2. The V segment lost 3 bases and the J segment 6 bases; nucleotides outside the gene matches: 4. The CDR3 is made up of 14 amino acids. Looked up from germline, CDR1 is SGDLS and CDR2 is YYNGEE. The CDR3 DNA sequence: TGTGCCAGCAGCGCGATGACTAGCGGCAATGAGCAGTTCTTC. The encoded protein is CASSAMTSGNEQFF.

The chain carries TRBV25-1 and TRBJ1-2, with D possibly being TRBD1 (6 bases). This CDR3 has 15 amino acids. Germline assignment: CDR1 MGHDK and CDR2 SYGVNS. V was trimmed by 3 bases and J by 4 bases, leaving 15 bases between them. In nucleotides, the CDR3 is TGTGCCAGCAGTGATTCGGACAGAAGATTCTATGGCTACACCTTC. It codes for CASSDSDRRFYGYTF.

This clone showed up just a few times. The V gene is TRBV5-1, the J gene TRBJ1-6; TRBD1 agrees at 8 bases. CDR3 length equals 16 residues. The ends lost 1 base at V and 0 bases at J; junction bases unmatched: 0. CDR1 and CDR2 (germline): SGHRS, YFSETQ. For the CDR3, the DNA is TGCGCCAGCAGCTTGACAGGGGGCTCCTATAATTCACCCCTCCACTTT. This translates into CASSLTGGSYNSPLHF.

J is TRBJ2-1 and V is TRBV28; 10 positions agree with TRBD2. V lost 4 bases and J lost 8; bases outside the gene matches: 23. The CDR3 length is 20 residues. CDR1 MDHEN and CDR2 SYDVKM come from the germline V gene. CDR3 sequence reads: CASSSYTLFSGRAYSDEQFF. In DNA, the CDR3 is TGTGCCAGCAGTTCCTACACCCTATTCAGCGGGAGGGCCTACAGCGATGAGCAGTTCTTC.

The sample holds a few counts of this clone. CDR3 region: CASSSGLASGNTIYF. The CDR3 DNA follows: TGTGCCAGCAGTTCGGGACTGGCCTCTGGAAACACCATATATTTT. This chain uses TRBV27 with TRBJ1-3, with D possibly being TRBD1 (5 bases). The CDR3 is 15 residues long. Germline assignment: CDR1 MNHEY and CDR2 SMNVEV (reference sequence). The V and J ends lost 4 bases and 0 bases respectively, with 10 bases between them.

This clone was observed a handful of times. This chain uses TRBV5-1 with TRBJ2-1; a possible D gene is TRBD1 (5 bases). This CDR3 contains 14 residues. V lost 0 bases to trimming and J lost 7 bases, with 11 bases between them. CDR1 is SGHRS, CDR2 YFSETQ, per germline. CDR3 nucleotides: TGCGCCAGCAGCTTGGTCGTAGGGGCAAATGAGCAGTTCTTC. It specifies CASSLVVGANEQFF.

This chain joins TRBV25-1 and TRBJ1-1, with TRBD1 matching 8 bases. CDR1 and CDR2 (germline): MGHDK, SYGVNS. Trimming took 4 bases from V and 6 from J; bases not matched to a gene: 1. The CDR3 contains 12 residues. Here the CDR3 reads CASSAGGAEAFF. CDR3 in DNA: TGTGCCAGCAGTGCAGGGGGCGCTGAAGCTTTCTTT. Filled out from reference TRBV25-1 and TRBJ1-1, the complete variable domain reads EADIYQTPRYLVIGTGKKITLECSQTMGHDKMYWYQQDPGMELHLIHYSYGVNSTEKGDLSSESTVSRIRTEHFPLTLESARPSHTSQYLCASSAGGAEAFFGQGTRLTVV.

The chain has TRBV7-9 and TRBJ2-7, with 8 bases lining up with TRBD1. The V gene end was trimmed by 5 bases and the J gene end by 7 bases; junction bases not matched to a gene: 13. The germline CDR1 and CDR2 sequences are SEHNR and FQNEAQ (reference sequence). This CDR3 spans 15 amino acids. The CDR3: CASSAPQGALWEQYF. The CDR3 bases are TGTGCCAGCAGCGCGCCCCAGGGGGCGTTATGGGAGCAGTACTTC.

This clone occurred a few times. The chain carries TRBV11-2 and TRBJ2-7; 7 bases are a match to TRBD1. V was clipped by 3 bases and J by 5 bases; unmatched bases: 10. Germline CDR1 is SGHAT and CDR2 is FQNNGV. The CDR3 sequence is 15 residues long. The CDR3, as DNA: TGTGCCAGCAGCTTCGAGGGGGCAGGGGTTGACGAGCAGTACTTC. It translates to CASSFEGAGVDEQYF.

V is TRBV28 and J is TRBJ1-2, with a possible D match to TRBD1 (6 bases). Germline CDR1 MDHEN, CDR2 SYDVKM. Trimming cost V 3 bases and J 7 bases, with 15 bases left between them. The length of the CDR3 is 14 residues. CDR3 in amino acids: CASSFRGAHGGYTF. Written as DNA, the CDR3 is TGTGCCAGCAGTTTTCGGGGGGCCCACGGTGGCTACACCTTC.

The J gene is TRBJ2-2, the V gene TRBV11-2, with D possibly being TRBD2 (5 bases). Germline V gives CDR1 SGHAT, CDR2 FQNNGV. V shed 1 base and J shed 7 bases, with 10 bases lying between them. This CDR3 is 14 amino acids long. This chain's CDR3 is CASSLGGNHGELFF. The CDR3 DNA reads as TGTGCCAGCAGCTTAGGAGGGAACCACGGGGAGCTGTTTTTT.

The chain recombines TRBV9 with TRBJ2-7; the match to TRBD2 covers 8 bases. J gave up 4 bases and V 3 bases, and 12 bases lay outside the gene matches. In germline, CDR1 is SGDLS, CDR2 YYNGEE. The CDR3 is 16 amino acids. CDR3 DNA: TGTGCCAGCAGCGGGGGGGCCGGGACTAGTTCTTACGAGCAGTACTTC. Protein: CASSGGAGTSSYEQYF.

The V call is TRBV7-9, the J call TRBJ2-1; 8 positions agree with TRBD2. The J segment lost 0 bases and the V segment lost 5 bases, leaving 6 bases of the junction unmatched. The CDR3 runs 16 residues. Germline V gene sequence: CDR1 SEHNR, CDR2 FQNEAQ (reference sequence). The CDR3 region is CASSSLSGSSYNEQFF. The CDR3 region has the DNA TGTGCCAGCAGCAGCCTAAGCGGGAGCTCCTACAATGAGCAGTTCTTC.

This clone has more than one count but fewer than ten. Relative to the germline gene, one junction end is altered; a read error may explain this. The genes are TRBV7-7 and TRBJ1-5; weak D call: TRBD1 (6 bases). Germline CDR1 is SSHAT and CDR2 is FNYEAQ (reference sequence). The CDR3 runs 13 residues. CDR3 amino acids: CASSTGMGQPQHF. CDR3 DNA: TGTGCTAGCAGCACAGGGATGGGGCAGCCCCAGCATTTT.

The genes are TRBV6-5 and TRBJ1-4; 9 positions match TRBD1. Germline V gene sequence: CDR1 MNHEY, CDR2 SVGAGI. The CDR3 has 14 residues. Trimming removed 2 bases from V and 5 bases from J; junction bases left unmatched: 0. CDR3 nucleotide sequence: TGTGCCAGCAGTTACGGGACAGGGAATGAAAAACTGTTTTTT. Its protein is CASSYGTGNEKLFF.

The chain couples TRBV7-9 to TRBJ2-6, with a weak D call TRBD1 (6 bases). Trimming pared 5 bases from V and 4 bases from J, leaving 18 bases between. This CDR3 is 17 amino acids long. In germline, CDR1 is SEHNR, CDR2 FQNEAQ (reference sequence). CDR3 residues: CASSPGAKVRGANVLTF. The CDR3 nucleotides read TGTGCCAGCAGCCCAGGGGCAAAGGTGCGGGGGGCCAACGTCCTGACTTTC.

The table lists this clone with a few counts. The chain recombines TRBV2 with TRBJ2-7, with D perhaps TRBD1 (6 bases). Trimming shortened V by 3 bases and J by 2 bases, and 14 bases separated the two germline ends. Germline CDR1 and CDR2: SNHLY and FYNNEI. CDR3 length: 15 residues. CDR3 coding DNA: TGTGCCAGCAGTGAGGTTGACAGGCCACCCTACGAGCAGTACTTC. Its protein product is CASSEVDRPPYEQYF.

The chain links TRBV30 to TRBJ1-5, with D possibly TRBD1 on 6 matching bases. This CDR3 comprises 13 residues. V gave up 2 bases and J gave up 6 bases, with 11 bases separating them. Germline CDR1 and CDR2: GTSNPN and SVGIG (reference sequence). The CDR3 DNA reads as TGTGCCTGGAGTTCAGGGGATCGTCAGCCCCAGCATTTT. Residues: CAWSSGDRQPQHF. Full variable domain (outside the CDR3, taken from reference TRBV30 and TRBJ1-5): SQTIHQWPATLVQPVGSPLSLECTVEGTSNPNLYWYRQAAGRGLQLLFYSVGIGQISSEVPQNLSASRPQDRQFILSSKKLLLSDSGFYLCAWSSGDRQPQHFGDGTRLSIL.

This clone was found a few times. The chain has TRBV7-9 and TRBJ1-3; D gene unclear. V was trimmed by 1 base and J by 2 bases, leaving 6 bases between them. Germline V CDR1 and CDR2: SEHNR, FQNEAQ (reference sequence). This CDR3 has 14 amino acids. The CDR3 region has the DNA TGTGCCAGCAGCTTAGACTTCCCTGGAAACACCATATATTTT. Translation: CASSLDFPGNTIYF.

V gene TRBV11-2 combines with J gene TRBJ2-7; 8 nucleotides agree with TRBD2. V lost 5 bases, J lost 3 bases, and 12 bases stayed unmatched. CDR1 is SGHAT, CDR2 FQNNGV, per germline. CDR3 length equals 16 residues. DNA of the CDR3: TGTGCCAGCAGCCGTGCGGCGGGGGGCTTAATCTACGAGCAGTACTTC. Residues: CASSRAAGGLIYEQYF.

This clone was counted between two and nine times. This sequence joins TRBV30 and TRBJ2-7; a possible D gene is TRBD1 (6 bases). The CDR3 covers 13 residues. Germline CDR1 reads GTSNPN; CDR2 reads SVGIG (reference sequence). V was trimmed by 5 bases and J by 5 bases, leaving 16 bases between them. This chain's CDR3 is CAWASGTIDEQYF. The CDR3 nucleotides are TGTGCCTGGGCATCCGGGACAATTGACGAGCAGTACTTC.

This clone was detected a few times. The chain uses TRBV7-8 and TRBJ2-2; 13 nucleotides agree with TRBD2. There are 17 residues in the CDR3. The germline gives CDR1 SGHVS, CDR2 FQNEAQ. Trimming cost V 3 bases and J 7 bases; bases outside gene matches: 8. The CDR3 coding sequence is TGTGCCAGCAGCTTGACTAGCGGGGGGCCCACGGGCGGGGAGCTGTTTTTT. This translates into CASSLTSGGPTGGELFF.

Turning to this clone: A junction end diverges from the germline sequence, so it may reflect a read error. V is TRBV7-7 and J is TRBJ2-5, with TRBD2 matching 9 bases. Germline V gene sequence: CDR1 SSHAT, CDR2 FNYEAQ (reference sequence). The CDR3 contains 15 residues. This chain's CDR3 is CASSLVASGIWTQYF. CDR3 coding DNA: TGTGCTAGCAGCTTAGTAGCTAGCGGGATTTGGACCCAGTACTTC. Looking up the rest from reference TRBV7-7 and TRBJ2-5 gives the full variable domain: GAGVSQSPRYKVTKRGQDVTLRCDPISSHATLYWYQQALGQGPEFLTYFNYEAQPDKSGLPSDRFSAERPEGSISTLTIQRTEQRDSAMYRCASSLVASGIWTQYFGPGTRLLVL.

This clone appeared a few times. The chain is built from TRBV29-1 and TRBJ2-1; D might be TRBD2 (6 bases). The CDR3 runs 15 residues. Germline V gene lookup returns CDR1 SQVTM and CDR2 ANQGSEA. The V and J ends lost 2 bases and 2 bases respectively, with 13 bases between them. The CDR3 protein is CSVEFLERAYNEQFF. DNA of the CDR3: TGCAGCGTTGAATTTTTGGAGCGGGCCTACAATGAGCAGTTCTTC.

The J gene is TRBJ1-5, the V gene TRBV28; 7 bases fit TRBD1. Unmatched junction bases numbered 10, after V lost 6 bases and J lost 5 bases. Per germline, CDR1 MDHEN and CDR2 SYDVKM. The CDR3 is made up of 15 amino acids. The CDR3 bases are TGTGCCAGCAGAAATAATGACAGGGACGATCAGCCCCAGCATTTT. Protein product: CASRNNDRDDQPQHF.

This clone was detected only a few times. The V gene is TRBV30, the J gene TRBJ2-1; D not certain. From germline, CDR1 is GTSNPN and CDR2 SVGIG (reference sequence). This CDR3 comprises 14 residues. V gave up 4 bases and J gave up 9 bases, with 19 bases separating them. CDR3 bases: TGTGCCTGGACTCGCTCAACCCCTTCAGGTGAGCAGTTCTTC. Translating it yields CAWTRSTPSGEQFF.

The chain combines TRBV19 with TRBJ1-2, with a weak D call TRBD1 (6 bases). The germline V gene has CDR1 LNHDA and CDR2 SQIVND (reference sequence). This CDR3 contains 13 residues. Trimming took off 4 bases at V and 11 bases at J, with 17 bases between the two ends. The CDR3 sequence is CASSTPGVDKYTF. CDR3 DNA: TGTGCCAGTAGTACTCCAGGGGTGGACAAATACACCTTC.